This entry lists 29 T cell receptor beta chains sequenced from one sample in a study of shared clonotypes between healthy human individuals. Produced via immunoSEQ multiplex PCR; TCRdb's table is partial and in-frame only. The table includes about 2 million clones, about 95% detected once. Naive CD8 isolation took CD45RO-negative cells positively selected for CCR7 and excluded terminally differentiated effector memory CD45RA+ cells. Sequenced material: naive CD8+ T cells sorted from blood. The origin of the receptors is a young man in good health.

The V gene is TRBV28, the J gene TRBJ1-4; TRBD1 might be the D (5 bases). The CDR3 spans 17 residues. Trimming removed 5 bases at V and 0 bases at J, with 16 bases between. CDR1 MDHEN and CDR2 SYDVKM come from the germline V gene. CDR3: CASSSGAIDTTNEKLFF. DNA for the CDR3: TGTGCCAGCAGTAGCGGGGCTATTGATACAACTAATGAAAAACTGTTTTTT.

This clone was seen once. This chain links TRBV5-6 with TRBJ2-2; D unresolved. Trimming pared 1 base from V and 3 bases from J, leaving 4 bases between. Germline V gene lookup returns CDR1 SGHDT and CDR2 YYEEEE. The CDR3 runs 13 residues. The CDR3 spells CASSLWDTGELFF. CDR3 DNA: TGTGCCAGCAGCTTGTGGGACACCGGGGAGCTGTTTTTT.

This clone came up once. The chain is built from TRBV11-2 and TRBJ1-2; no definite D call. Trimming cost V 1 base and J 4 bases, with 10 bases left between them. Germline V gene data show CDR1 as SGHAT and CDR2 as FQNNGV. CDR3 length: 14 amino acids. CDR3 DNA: TGTGCCAGCAGCTTAGCGCCAGGTCTCTATGGCTACACCTTC. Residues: CASSLAPGLYGYTF.

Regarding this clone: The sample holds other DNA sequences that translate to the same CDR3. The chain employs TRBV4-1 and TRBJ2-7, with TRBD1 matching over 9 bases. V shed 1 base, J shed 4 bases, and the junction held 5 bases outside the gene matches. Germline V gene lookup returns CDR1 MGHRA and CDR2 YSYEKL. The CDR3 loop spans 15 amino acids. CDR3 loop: CASSQAGQGTYEQYF. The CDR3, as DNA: TGCGCCAGCAGCCAAGCAGGACAGGGGACGTACGAGCAGTACTTC.

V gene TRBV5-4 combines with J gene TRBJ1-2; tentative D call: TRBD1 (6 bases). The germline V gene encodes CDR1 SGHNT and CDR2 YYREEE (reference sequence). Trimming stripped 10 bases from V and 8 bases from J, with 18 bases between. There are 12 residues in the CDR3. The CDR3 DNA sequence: TGTGCCGCGACAGGCGAAGGGGAGGGCTACACCTTC. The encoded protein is CAATGEGEGYTF.

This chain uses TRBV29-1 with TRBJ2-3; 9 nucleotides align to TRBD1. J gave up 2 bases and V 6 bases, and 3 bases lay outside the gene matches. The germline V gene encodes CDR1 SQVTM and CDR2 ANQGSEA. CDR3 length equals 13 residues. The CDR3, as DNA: TGCAGCGTACAGGGGGCCAACACAGATACGCAGTATTTT. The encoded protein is CSVQGANTDTQYF.

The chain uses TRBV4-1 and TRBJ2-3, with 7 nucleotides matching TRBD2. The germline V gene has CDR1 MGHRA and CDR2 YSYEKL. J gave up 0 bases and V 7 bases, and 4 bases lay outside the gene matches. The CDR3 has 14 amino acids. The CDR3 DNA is TGCGCCAGCACGGGGGGAGGCAGCACAGATACGCAGTATTTT. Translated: CASTGGGSTDTQYF.

The CDR3 region is CASRADRDNQETQYF. The DNA of the CDR3 is TGTGCCAGCAGAGCGGACAGGGATAACCAAGAGACCCAGTACTTC. This rearrangement joins TRBV28 to TRBJ2-5; 8 nucleotides agree with TRBD1. V trimming: 6 bases; J trimming: 0 bases; junction bases outside the gene matches: 6. CDR3 size: 15 residues. Germline V gives CDR1 MDHEN, CDR2 SYDVKM.

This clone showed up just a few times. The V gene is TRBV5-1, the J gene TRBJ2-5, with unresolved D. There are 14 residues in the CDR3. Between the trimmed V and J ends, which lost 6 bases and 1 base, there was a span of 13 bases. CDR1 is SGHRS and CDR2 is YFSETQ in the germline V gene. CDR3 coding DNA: TGCGCCAGCACAATCGGCGGCCGCCAAGAGACCCAGTACTTC. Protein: CASTIGGRQETQYF.

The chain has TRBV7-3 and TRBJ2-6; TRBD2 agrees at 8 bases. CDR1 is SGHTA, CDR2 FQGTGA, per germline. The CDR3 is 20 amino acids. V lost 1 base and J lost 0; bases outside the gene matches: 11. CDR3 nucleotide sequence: TGTGCCAGCAGCTTAATATCTCCAGCGGGGGACTTCTCTGGGGCCAACGTCCTGACTTTC. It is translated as CASSLISPAGDFSGANVLTF.

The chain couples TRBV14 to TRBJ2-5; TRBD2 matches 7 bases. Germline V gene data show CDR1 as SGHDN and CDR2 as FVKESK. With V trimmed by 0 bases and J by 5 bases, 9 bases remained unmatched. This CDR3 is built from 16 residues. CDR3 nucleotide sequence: TGTGCCAGCAGCCAAGATTGGGCGGGAGTGATGGAGACCCAGTACTTC. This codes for CASSQDWAGVMETQYF.

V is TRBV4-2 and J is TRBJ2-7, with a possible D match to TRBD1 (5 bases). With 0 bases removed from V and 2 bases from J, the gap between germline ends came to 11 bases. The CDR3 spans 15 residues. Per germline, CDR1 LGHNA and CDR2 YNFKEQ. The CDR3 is CASSQDEWTPYEQYF. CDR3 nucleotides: TGTGCCAGCAGCCAAGATGAATGGACACCCTACGAGCAGTACTTC.

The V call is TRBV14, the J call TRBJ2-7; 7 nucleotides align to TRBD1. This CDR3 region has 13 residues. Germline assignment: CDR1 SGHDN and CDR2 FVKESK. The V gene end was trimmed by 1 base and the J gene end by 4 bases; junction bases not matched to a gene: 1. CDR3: CASSQGDRYEQYF. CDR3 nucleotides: TGTGCCAGCAGCCAAGGGGACAGATACGAGCAGTACTTC.

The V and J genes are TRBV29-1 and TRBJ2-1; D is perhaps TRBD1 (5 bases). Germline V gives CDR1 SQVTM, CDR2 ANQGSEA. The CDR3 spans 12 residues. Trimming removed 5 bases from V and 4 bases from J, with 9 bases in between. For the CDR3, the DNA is TGCAGCGTTCAACAGGAATACAATGAGCAGTTCTTC. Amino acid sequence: CSVQQEYNEQFF.

Here the CDR3 reads CASSLPGANTEAFF. CDR3 coding DNA: TGTGCCAGCAGTTTACCCGGCGCAAACACTGAAGCTTTCTTT. The chain uses TRBV27 and TRBJ1-1, with unresolved D. The germline CDR1 and CDR2 sequences are MNHEY and SMNVEV (reference sequence). The CDR3 totals 14 residues. V lost 2 bases and J 2 bases, leaving 9 bases between the germline ends.

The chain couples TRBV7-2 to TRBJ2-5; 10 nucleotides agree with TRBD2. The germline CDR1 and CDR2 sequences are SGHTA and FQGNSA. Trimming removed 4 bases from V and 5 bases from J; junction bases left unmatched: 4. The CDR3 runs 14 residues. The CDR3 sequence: CASSSSGRGETQYF. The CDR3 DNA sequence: TGTGCCAGCAGCTCTAGCGGGAGAGGTGAGACCCAGTACTTC.

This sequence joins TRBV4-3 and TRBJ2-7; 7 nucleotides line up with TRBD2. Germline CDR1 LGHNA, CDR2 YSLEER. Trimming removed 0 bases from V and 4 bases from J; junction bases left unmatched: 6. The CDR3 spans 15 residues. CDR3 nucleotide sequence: TGCGCCAGCAGCCAAGATATGCGGGAGCCGTACGAGCAGTACTTC. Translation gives CASSQDMREPYEQYF.

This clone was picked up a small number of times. The CDR3 protein is CASSLGPQGTEAFF. CDR3 DNA: TGTGCCAGCAGCTTGGGGCCCCAGGGCACTGAAGCTTTCTTT. This chain uses TRBV5-6 with TRBJ1-1; tentative D call: TRBD1 (5 bases). The ends were cut back, 0 bases at V and 4 bases at J, with 10 bases in the middle. Germline-derived CDR1 and CDR2 are SGHDT and YYEEEE. CDR3 size: 14 residues.

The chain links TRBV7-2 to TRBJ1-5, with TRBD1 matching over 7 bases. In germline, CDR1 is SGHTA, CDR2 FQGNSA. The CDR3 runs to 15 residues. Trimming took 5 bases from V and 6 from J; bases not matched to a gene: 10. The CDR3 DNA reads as TGTGCCAGCAGCCCCGGTTGGCAGGGGGGTCAGCCCCAGCATTTT. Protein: CASSPGWQGGQPQHF.

CDR3 DNA sequence: TGCGCCAGCAGCCAAGATGGGCGGGCCTGGGATTATAGCAATCAGCCCCAGCATTTT. It codes for CASSQDGRAWDYSNQPQHF. The chain has TRBV4-1 and TRBJ1-5, with D uncertain. The CDR3 has 19 amino acids. Trimming cost V 0 bases and J 0 bases, with 18 bases left between them. Germline loops: CDR1 MGHRA, CDR2 YSYEKL.

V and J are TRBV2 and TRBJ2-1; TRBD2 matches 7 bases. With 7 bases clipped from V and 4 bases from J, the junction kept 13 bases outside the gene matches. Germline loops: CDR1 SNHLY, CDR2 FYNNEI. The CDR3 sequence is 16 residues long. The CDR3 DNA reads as TGTGCCAGCATCACGAACCCGGCGGGGGAGTACAATGAGCAGTTCTTC. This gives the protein CASITNPAGEYNEQFF.

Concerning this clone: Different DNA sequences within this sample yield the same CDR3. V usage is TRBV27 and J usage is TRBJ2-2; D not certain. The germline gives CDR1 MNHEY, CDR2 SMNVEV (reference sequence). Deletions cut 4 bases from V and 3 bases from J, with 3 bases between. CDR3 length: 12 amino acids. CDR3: CASSYYTGELFF. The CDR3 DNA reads TGTGCCAGCAGTTATTACACCGGGGAGCTGTTTTTT.

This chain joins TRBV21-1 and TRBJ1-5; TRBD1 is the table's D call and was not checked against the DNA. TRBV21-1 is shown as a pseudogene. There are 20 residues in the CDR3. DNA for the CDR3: TGTGCCAGCAGCACCGGACACCTCCAAAGGGGTTTATATAGCAATCAGCCCCAGCATTTT. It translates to CASSTGHLQRGLYSNQPQHF.

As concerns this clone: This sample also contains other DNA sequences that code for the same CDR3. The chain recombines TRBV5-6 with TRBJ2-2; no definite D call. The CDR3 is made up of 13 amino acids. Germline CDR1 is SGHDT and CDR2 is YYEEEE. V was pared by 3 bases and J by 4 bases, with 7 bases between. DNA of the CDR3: TGTGCCAGCAGCTCGTACAGCACCGGGGAGCTGTTTTTT. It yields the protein CASSSYSTGELFF.

CDR3 nucleotides: TGCGCCAGCAGTGACTACCGGGACAGCCCCGAGCAGTACTTC. Translated: CASSDYRDSPEQYF. The rearrangement links TRBV10-1 to TRBJ2-7, with 7 bases aligning to TRBD1. J gave up 6 bases and V 3 bases, and 8 bases lay outside the gene matches. CDR1 is WNHNN and CDR2 is SYGVQD in the germline V gene (reference sequence). This CDR3 is built from 14 residues.

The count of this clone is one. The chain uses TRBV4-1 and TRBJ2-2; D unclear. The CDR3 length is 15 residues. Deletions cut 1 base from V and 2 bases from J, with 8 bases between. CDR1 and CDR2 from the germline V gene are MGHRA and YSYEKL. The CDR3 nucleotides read TGCGCCAGCAGCCAAGGGTTGTCTAACACCGGGGAGCTGTTTTTT. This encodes CASSQGLSNTGELFF.

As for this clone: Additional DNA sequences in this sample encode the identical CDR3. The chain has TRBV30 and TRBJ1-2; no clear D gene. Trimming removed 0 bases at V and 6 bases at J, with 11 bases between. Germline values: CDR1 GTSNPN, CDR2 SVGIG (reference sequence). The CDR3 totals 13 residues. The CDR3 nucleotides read TGTGCCTGGAGTGTAGGCGGGGATGATGGCTACACCTTC. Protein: CAWSVGGDDGYTF.

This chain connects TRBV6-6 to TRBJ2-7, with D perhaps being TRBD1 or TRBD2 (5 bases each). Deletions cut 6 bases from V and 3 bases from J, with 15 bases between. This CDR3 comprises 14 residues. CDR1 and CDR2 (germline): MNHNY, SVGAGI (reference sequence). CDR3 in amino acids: CASSQSGRRYEQYF. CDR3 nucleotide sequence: TGTGCCAGCAGCCAGTCGGGACGGCGCTACGAGCAGTACTTC.

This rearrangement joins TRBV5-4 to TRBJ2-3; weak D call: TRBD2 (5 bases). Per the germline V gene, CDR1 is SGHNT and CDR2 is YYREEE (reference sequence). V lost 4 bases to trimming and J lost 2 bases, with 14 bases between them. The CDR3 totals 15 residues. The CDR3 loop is CASSNLASNTDTQYF. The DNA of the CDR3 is TGTGCCAGCAGCAATCTAGCCTCCAACACAGATACGCAGTATTTT.